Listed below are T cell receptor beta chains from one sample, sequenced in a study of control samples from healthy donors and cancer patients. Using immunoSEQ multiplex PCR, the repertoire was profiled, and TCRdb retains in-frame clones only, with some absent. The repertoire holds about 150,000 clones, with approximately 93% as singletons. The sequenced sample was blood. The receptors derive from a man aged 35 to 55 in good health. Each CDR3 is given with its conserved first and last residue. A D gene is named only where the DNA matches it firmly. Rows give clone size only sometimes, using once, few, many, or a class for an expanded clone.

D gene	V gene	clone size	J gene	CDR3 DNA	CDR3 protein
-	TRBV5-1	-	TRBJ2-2	TGCGCCAGCAGCTCCGGGGCCCCGAACACCGGGGAGCTGTTTTTT	CASSSGAPNTGELFF
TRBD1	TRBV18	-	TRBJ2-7	TGTGCCAGCTCACCACGGACAGGCAACTACGAGCAGTACTTC	CASSPRTGNYEQYF
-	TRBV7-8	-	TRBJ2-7	TGTGCCAGCAGCTTAGACGCGGGTCTGTCCTACGAGCAGTACTTC	CASSLDAGLSYEQYF
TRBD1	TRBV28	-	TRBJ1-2	TGTGCCAGCACCTCAGGGGGGAACGCTAACTATGGCTACACCTTC	CASTSGGNANYGYTF
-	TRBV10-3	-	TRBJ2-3	TGTGCCAGCAGTAGCACAGATACGCAGTATTTT	CASSSTDTQYF
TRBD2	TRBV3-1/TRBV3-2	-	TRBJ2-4	TGTGCCAGCAGCCTTAGCGGGGGGGCGGGATACATTCAGTACTTC	CASSLSGGAGYIQYF
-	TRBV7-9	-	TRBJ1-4	TGTGCCAGCAGCGCGTCGGGGCTTAATGAAAAACTGTTTTTT	CASSASGLNEKLFF
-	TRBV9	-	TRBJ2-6	TGTGCCAGCAGCGTAGGCCCGGGGCGCTCTGGGGCCAACGTCCTGACTTTC	CASSVGPGRSGANVLTF
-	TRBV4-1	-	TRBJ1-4	TGCGCCAGCAGCCAAGATGCTAACTTTACTAATGAAAAACTGTTTTTT	CASSQDANFTNEKLFF
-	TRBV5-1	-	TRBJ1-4	TGCGCCAGCAGCTTACAGGGTGGGGCATTGAATGAAAAACTGTTTTTT	CASSLQGGALNEKLFF
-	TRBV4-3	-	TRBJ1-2	TGCGCCAGCAGCCAAGATAGTGGAGTTTTAGGCTACACCTTC	CASSQDSGVLGYTF
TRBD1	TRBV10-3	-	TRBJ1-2	TGTGCCGTCAGTACGCAGACAGGGGATGGCTACACCTTC	CAVSTQTGDGYTF
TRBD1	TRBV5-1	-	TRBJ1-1	TGCGCCAGCAGATCTCGACAGGGAACTGAAGCTTTCTTT	CASRSRQGTEAFF
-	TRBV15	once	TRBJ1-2	TGTGCCACCAGCAGAGAATCGGGCGGTTATGGCTACACCTTC	CATSRESGGYGYTF
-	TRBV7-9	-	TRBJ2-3	TGTGCCAGCAGTTCTCTTGGAGATACGCAGTATTTT	CASSSLGDTQYF
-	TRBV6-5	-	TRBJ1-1	TGTGCCAGCAGTCTCGGGGCGCAGGCTTTCTTT	CASSLGAQAFF
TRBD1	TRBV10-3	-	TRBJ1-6	TGTGCCATCAGTGAATCGGACAGGGGAAATTCACCCCTCCACTTT	CAISESDRGNSPLHF
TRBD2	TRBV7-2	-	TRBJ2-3	TGTGCCAGCAGCCCACAAGGGAGCGGGGGGGGAAGCACAGATACGCAGTATTTT	CASSPQGSGGGSTDTQYF
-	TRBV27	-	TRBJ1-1	TGTGCCAGCAGTCCGACCGGGGCAGGCTTGTCTGAAGCTTTCTTT	CASSPTGAGLSEAFF
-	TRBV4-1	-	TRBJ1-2	TGCGCCAGCAGCCAAGATGTCAGGGACTTTAACTATGGCTACACCTTC	CASSQDVRDFNYGYTF
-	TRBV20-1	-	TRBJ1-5	TGCAGTGCTAGTCCAGATAGCAATCAGCCCCAGCATTTT	CSASPDSNQPQHF
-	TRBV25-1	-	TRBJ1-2	TGTGCCAGCAGTGAATGGGCAGGGGCATATGGCTACACCTTC	CASSEWAGAYGYTF
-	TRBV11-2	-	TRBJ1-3	TGTGCCAGCAGCTTAGATTGGGGGCGGACTAGCTCTGGAAACACCATATATTTT	CASSLDWGRTSSGNTIYF
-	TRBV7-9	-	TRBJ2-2	TGTGCCAGCAGCCCCCCCGCCGGGGAGCTGTTTTTT	CASSPPAGELFF
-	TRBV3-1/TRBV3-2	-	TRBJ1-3	TGTGCCAGCAGCCCGCCGGGACAAAGGGACACCATATATTTT	CASSPPGQRDTIYF
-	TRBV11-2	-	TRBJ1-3	TGTGCCAGCAGCTTAGGTCAGGCCGCGGGAAACACCATATATTTT	CASSLGQAAGNTIYF
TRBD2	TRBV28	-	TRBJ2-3	TGTGCCAGCAGTGTCCTCCGGGCGGGGGACACAGATACGCAGTATTTT	CASSVLRAGDTDTQYF
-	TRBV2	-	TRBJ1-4	TGTGCCAGCAGTCAAGACATGGGTAAAGAAAAACTGTTTTTT	CASSQDMGKEKLFF
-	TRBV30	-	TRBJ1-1	TGTGCCTGGAGTCAGTACACTGAAGCTTTCTTT	CAWSQYTEAFF
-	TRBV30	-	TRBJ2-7	TGTGCCTGGGGGACGCTCTACGAGCAGTACTTC	CAWGTLYEQYF
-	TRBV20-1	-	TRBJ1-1	TGCAGTGCTAAGGGGAATCAGGCTTTCTTT	CSAKGNQAFF
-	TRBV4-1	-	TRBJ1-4	TGCGCCAGCAGCCAAGGGGATGAAAAACTGTTTTTT	CASSQGDEKLFF
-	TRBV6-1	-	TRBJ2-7	TGTGCCAGCAGTGAGTACGGGGTCAACTACGAGCAGTACTTC	CASSEYGVNYEQYF
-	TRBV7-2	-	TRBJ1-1	TGTGCCAGCAGCTTAGCGGATGGGGAACGTACTGAAGCTTTCTTT	CASSLADGERTEAFF
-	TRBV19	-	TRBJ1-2	TGTGCCAGTACCTATGGAGGGGTGAGGGGCTACACCTTC	CASTYGGVRGYTF
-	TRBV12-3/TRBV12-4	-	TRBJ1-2	TGTGCCAGCCAAGGACAGAACTATGGCTACACCTTC	CASQGQNYGYTF
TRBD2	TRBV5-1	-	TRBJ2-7	TGCGCCAGCAGCTGGGCTAGCGGAAGTTACGAGCAGTACTTC	CASSWASGSYEQYF
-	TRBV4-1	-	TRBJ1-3	TGCGCCAGCAGCCAAGTGTGGACGGGGGGAAACACCATATATTTT	CASSQVWTGGNTIYF
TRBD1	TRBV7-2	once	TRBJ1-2	TGTGCCAGCAGCAGGGACAGGAATTATGTCTACACCTTC	CASSRDRNYVYTF
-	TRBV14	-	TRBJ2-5	TGTGCCAGCAGCCAAGATGCACCGGGACACGGGTTCGAAGAGACCCAGTACTTC	CASSQDAPGHGFEETQYF
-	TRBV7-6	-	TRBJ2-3	TGTGCCAGCAGCTTAGCTCGCGGAGGGAGGATAAGCACAGATACGCAGTATTTT	CASSLARGGRISTDTQYF
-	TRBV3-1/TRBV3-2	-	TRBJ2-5	TGTGCCAGCAGCCAAGGATCAGGGTTGGGGGCCCGGGAGACCCAGTACTTC	CASSQGSGLGARETQYF
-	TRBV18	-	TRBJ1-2	TGTGCCAGCTCACGGTTGGACGGAGACTATGGCTACACCTTC	CASSRLDGDYGYTF
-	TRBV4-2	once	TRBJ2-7	TGTGCCAGCAGCCAAGGTTGGGGAGCGTGGGAGCAGTACTTC	CASSQGWGAWEQYF
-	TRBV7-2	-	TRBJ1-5	TGTGCCAGCAGCTTAGACAGGGTTGGTCAGCCCCAGCATTTT	CASSLDRVGQPQHF
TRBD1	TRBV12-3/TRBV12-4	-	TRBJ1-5	TGTGCCAGCAGTCGACAGGGGGACCAGCCCCAGCATTTT	CASSRQGDQPQHF